A selection of T cell receptor beta chains follows, all from one sample in a study of blood T cell repertoires in COVID-19. The data were produced by immunoSEQ multiplex PCR, yet TCRdb's version contains in-frame clones alone and is incomplete. The sample contains under 350,000 clones, about 93% of which appear only once. Sequenced sample: peripheral blood. Receptor source: a woman younger than 45 with COVID-19, enrolled during active disease. Both conserved end residues are part of each CDR3. D genes are given only for firm matches. A clone size is listed for some rows: how often the clone was seen (once, few, many), or a class if it is expanded.

DNA	CDR3	V	J	size	D
TGTGCCAGCAGTTCGGACTATTCGAACACCGGGGAGCTGTTTTTT	CASSSDYSNTGELFF	TRBV28	TRBJ2-2	NA	NA
TGCGCCAGCAGCCAAGACCGGGGACTACTCTACGAGCAGTACTTC	CASSQDRGLLYEQYF	TRBV4-1	TRBJ2-7	NA	TRBD2
TGTGCCAGCAGCTTCGATGCGGGAGTTGATACGCAGTATTTT	CASSFDAGVDTQYF	TRBV7-9	TRBJ2-3	NA	TRBD2
TGTGCCAGCACCATCCCCAGGGGGCTACGGGAAAAACTGTTTTTT	CASTIPRGLREKLFF	TRBV28	TRBJ1-4	NA	TRBD1
TGTGCCAGCAGTGAAGGCGTCGCGCAGTATTTT	CASSEGVAQYF	TRBV6-1	TRBJ2-3	NA	NA
TGTGCCAGCTCACCCGACCGGGGGTCCTACAATGAGCAGTTCTTC	CASSPDRGSYNEQFF	TRBV18	TRBJ2-1	NA	NA
TGTGCCAGCAGCGAGGGACTAGCCGGAGGGGACGAGCAGTACTTC	CASSEGLAGGDEQYF	TRBV9	TRBJ2-7	NA	TRBD2
TGTGCCAGCTCTCTAGAAGTCCCCTACGAGCAGTACTTC	CASSLEVPYEQYF	TRBV25-1	TRBJ2-7	NA	NA
TGTGCCAGCAGCCAAGTTGGCCAGGACTATGGCTACACCTTC	CASSQVGQDYGYTF	TRBV14	TRBJ1-2	few	NA
TGTGCCAGCAGCCCCGCGGCAGGGACCGGGGAGCTGTTTTTT	CASSPAAGTGELFF	TRBV7-3	TRBJ2-2	NA	NA
TGTGCCTGGAGAAAGGCAGGGGGCGCGGCCGGGGAGCTGTTTTTT	CAWRKAGGAAGELFF	TRBV30	TRBJ2-2	NA	TRBD1
TGTGCCAGCAGCTTGATAGGGGTGAACACTGAAGCTTTCTTT	CASSLIGVNTEAFF	TRBV5-5	TRBJ1-1	NA	NA
TGTGCCAGCAGCGTAGGAGGCAGGGTTGGTGGAAACACCATATATTTT	CASSVGGRVGGNTIYF	TRBV9	TRBJ1-3	NA	NA
TGTGCCAGCAGCCGACAGGGGCATTTCTACGAGCAGTACTTC	CASSRQGHFYEQYF	TRBV9	TRBJ2-7	NA	TRBD1